The clone carrying this T cell receptor (beta chain) was counted only a few times. Sequencing used immunoSEQ multiplex PCR; TCRdb keeps in-frame clones, though not all of them. The table shows some 200,000 clones, with nearly 90% occurring only once. The CDR3 is 14 residues long. V was trimmed by 2 bases and J by 5 bases, leaving 10 bases between them. In germline, CDR1 is SGHVS, CDR2 FQNEAQ. These data come from a study of blood T cell repertoires in COVID-19. Sample: peripheral blood. The clonotype comes from a woman under 30 who had recovered from COVID-19. The chain is built from TRBV7-8 and TRBJ2-1, with D possibly being TRBD2 (6 bases). The CDR3 reads CASSLRRDDNEQFF. In nucleotides, the CDR3 is TGTGCCAGCAGCTTACGGCGGGACGACAATGAGCAGTTCTTC.